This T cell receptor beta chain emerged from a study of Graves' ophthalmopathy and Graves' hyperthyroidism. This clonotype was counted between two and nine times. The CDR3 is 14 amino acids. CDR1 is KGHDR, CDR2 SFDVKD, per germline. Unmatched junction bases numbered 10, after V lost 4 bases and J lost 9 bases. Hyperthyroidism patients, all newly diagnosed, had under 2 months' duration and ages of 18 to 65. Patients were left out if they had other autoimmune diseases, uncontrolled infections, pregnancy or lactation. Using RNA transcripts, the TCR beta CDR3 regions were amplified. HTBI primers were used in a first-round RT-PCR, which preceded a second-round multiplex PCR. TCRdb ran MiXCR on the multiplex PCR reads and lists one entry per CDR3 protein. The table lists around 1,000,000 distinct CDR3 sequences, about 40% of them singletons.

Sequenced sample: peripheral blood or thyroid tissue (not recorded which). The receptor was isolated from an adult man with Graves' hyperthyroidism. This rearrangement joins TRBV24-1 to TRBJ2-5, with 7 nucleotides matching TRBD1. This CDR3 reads CATSDRQGNQPQYF. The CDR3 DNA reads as TGTGCCACCAGTGACCGACAGGGCAATCAGCCCCAGTACTTC.